This TCR beta chain was sequenced in a study of T cells in Graves' hyperthyroidism and ophthalmopathy. This clonotype was counted at least ten times. The CDR3 covers 13 residues. Trimming took 4 bases from V and 8 from J; bases not matched to a gene: 7. RNA transcripts were the template for amplifying TCR beta CDR3 regions. The HTBI set primed first-round TCR CDR3 RT-PCR. TCRdb independently ran MiXCR on the multiplex PCR reads; one entry per CDR3 protein. In the table there are about 130,000 distinct CDR3 sequences, approximately 20% of which are singletons. The rearrangement joins TRBV12-3 or TRBV12-4 to TRBJ1-1, with TRBD1 matching 7 bases. Sample: blood. This receptor was identified in a woman between 50 and 59 years old with Graves' hyperthyroidism that later progressed to Graves' ophthalmopathy. This CDR3 is CASSSRQGSEAFF. In nucleotides, the CDR3 is TGTGCCAGCAGTTCCAGACAGGGCTCCGAAGCTTTCTTT.